The 8 T cell receptor beta chains below all came from one sample that was sequenced in a study of blood T cell repertoires in COVID-19. Repertoires were generated with immunoSEQ multiplex PCR, while TCRdb's copy carries only in-frame clones and drops some. In the table there are more than 300,000 clones, more than 70% of which are singletons. Sequenced: PBMCs or T cells enriched from blood (not recorded which). The source of these receptors is a woman aged 18-29 years who had recovered from COVID-19.

This rearrangement joins TRBV27 to TRBJ1-2; a possible D gene is TRBD1 (5 bases). Trimming took off 0 bases at V and 0 bases at J, with 14 bases between the two ends. Germline CDR1 reads MNHEY; CDR2 reads SMNVEV (reference sequence). The CDR3 sequence is 17 residues long. The CDR3, as DNA: TGTGCCAGCAGTTTATCGATCCGGGGGAAGGCTAACTATGGCTACACCTTC. It codes for CASSLSIRGKANYGYTF.

The chain has TRBV11-2 and TRBJ1-4; D is possibly TRBD1 (6 bases). V dropped 6 bases and J dropped 7 bases, with 21 bases sitting between them. The CDR3 covers 16 residues. Germline CDR1 reads SGHAT; CDR2 reads FQNNGV. The CDR3 sequence: CASRRTYREGGEKLFF. The CDR3 DNA reads TGTGCCAGCAGGCGCACTTACAGGGAGGGAGGTGAAAAACTGTTTTTT.

The rearrangement uses TRBV21-1 and TRBJ2-3; TRBD2 was called by the table and not checked on the DNA. TRBV21-1 is a listed pseudogene. This CDR3 region has 14 residues. The CDR3 nucleotides read TGTGCCAGAGACGGAGGGAGGGGGACAGATACGCAGTATTTT. Translation: CARDGGRGTDTQYF.

The table lists this clone with a count of one. The rearrangement uses TRBV6-4 and TRBJ2-1, with a possible D match to TRBD2 (7 bases). V lost 1 base and J 0 bases, leaving 19 bases between the germline ends. CDR1 MRHNA and CDR2 SNTAGT come from the germline V gene. This CDR3 is built from 19 residues. The CDR3 sequence: CASSDLKGPRGGSYNEQFF. The DNA for the CDR3 is TGTGCCAGCAGTGACTTAAAGGGGCCGAGGGGGGGCTCCTACAATGAGCAGTTCTTC.

This clone was seen only a few times. The CDR3 sequence: CASPSNRGRAFF. CDR3 DNA: TGTGCCAGCCCTTCAAACAGGGGTAGGGCTTTCTTT. This chain connects TRBV6-5 to TRBJ1-1, with 7 bases matching TRBD1. Germline CDR1 reads MNHEY; CDR2 reads SVGAGI. The junction had 11 bases not matched to a gene; V was cut back by 8 bases and J by 11 bases. There are 12 residues in the CDR3.

The chain has TRBV12-5 and TRBJ1-1, with D uncertain. Germline V gives CDR1 LGHNT, CDR2 FRNRAP. The V and J ends lost 6 bases and 6 bases respectively, with 20 bases between them. The CDR3 is 15 residues long. CDR3 in amino acids: CASGFTRSSFSEAFF. CDR3 in DNA: TGTGCTAGTGGATTTACCAGGTCCTCATTCTCTGAAGCTTTCTTT.

The V and J genes are TRBV30 and TRBJ1-6; 8 bases agree with TRBD1. The V gene end was trimmed by 8 bases and the J gene end by 10 bases; junction bases not matched to a gene: 16. CDR3 size: 15 residues. The germline V gene has CDR1 GTSNPN and CDR2 SVGIG (reference sequence). CDR3 sequence: CALEPGQGAASPLHF. The CDR3 nucleotides read TGTGCCCTCGAACCCGGACAGGGTGCGGCATCACCCCTCCACTTT.

The V gene is TRBV15, the J gene TRBJ2-5, with unresolved D. V was clipped by 4 bases and J by 0 bases, with 9 bases between them. CDR1 is LNHNV, CDR2 YYDKDF, per germline (reference sequence). This CDR3 comprises 14 residues. The CDR3 DNA follows: TGTGCCACCAGCATTCTGTCTGACCAAGAGACCCAGTACTTC. It encodes CATSILSDQETQYF.